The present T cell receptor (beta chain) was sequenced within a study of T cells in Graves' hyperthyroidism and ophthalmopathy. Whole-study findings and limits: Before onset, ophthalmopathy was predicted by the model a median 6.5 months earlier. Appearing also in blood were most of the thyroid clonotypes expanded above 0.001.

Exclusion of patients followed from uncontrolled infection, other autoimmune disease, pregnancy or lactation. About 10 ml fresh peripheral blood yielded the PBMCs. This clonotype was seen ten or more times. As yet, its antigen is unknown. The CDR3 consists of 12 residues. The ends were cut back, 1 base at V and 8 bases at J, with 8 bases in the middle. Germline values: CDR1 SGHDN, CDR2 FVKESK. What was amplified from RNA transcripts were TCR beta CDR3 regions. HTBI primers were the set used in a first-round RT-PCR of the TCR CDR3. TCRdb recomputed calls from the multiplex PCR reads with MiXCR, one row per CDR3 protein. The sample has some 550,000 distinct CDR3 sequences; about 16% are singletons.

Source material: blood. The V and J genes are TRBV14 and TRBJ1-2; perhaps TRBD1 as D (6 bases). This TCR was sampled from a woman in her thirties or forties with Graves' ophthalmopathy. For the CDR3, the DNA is TGTGCCAGCAGCCAAGGTGACAGGGGCTACACCTTC. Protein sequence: CASSQGDRGYTF.